This TCR beta chain is from a study of blood T cell repertoires in COVID-19. Looking at the study overall: Whether acute or convalescent, the COVID-19 samples came from the United States, Italy and Spain. The analysed material was cDNA or gDNA that came from T cells, B-cell-depleted T cells, or PBMCs.

Authors' processing steps: Amplifying reference gene primers gave estimates of nucleated cell counts. Profiling relied on immunoSEQ multiplex PCR, and the TCRdb table lists in-frame clones only, not all of them. V and J calls and clone size are those listed in that table; D and trimming were worked out from the DNA. The repertoire holds a few hundred thousand clones, with roughly 88% as singletons. The V gene's germline CDR1 is MNHEY and CDR2 SVGAGI. This CDR3 is 15 amino acids long. V dropped 6 bases and J dropped 2; count of bases not matched to a gene: 8. The source of this sequence is a woman between 45 and 65 years old with acute or convalescent COVID-19. This sequence joins TRBV6-5 and TRBJ2-7; 9 bases align to TRBD1. Sequencing was performed on peripheral blood. The DNA of the CDR3 is TGTGCCAGCAGCGTCACCGGGACAGGGACCTACGAGCAGTACTTC. This sequence encodes CASSVTGTGTYEQYF.